These 30 T cell receptor beta chains were all obtained from the same sample, sequenced in a study of cytomegalovirus exposure and HLA in healthy donors. This PCR relied on a set of 60 Vbeta primers and 13 Jbeta primers. Measured with immunoSEQ multiplex PCR; TCRdb has only the in-frame clones, and not every one. The profile covers over 150,000 clones, with around four fifths appearing a single time and less than 9% taken by the ten largest. The sample taken for sequencing was PBMCs. All receptors derive from a male donor in good health and CMV-seropositive.

J is TRBJ1-1 and V is TRBV15, with 9 nucleotides matching TRBD1. This CDR3 spans 14 amino acids. The junction had 13 bases not matched to a gene; V was cut back by 7 bases and J by 10 bases. In germline, CDR1 is LNHNV, CDR2 YYDKDF (reference sequence). CDR3 DNA sequence: TGTGCCACCACCCCAACAGGGGGCGGGTCCCGAGCTTTCTTT. It encodes CATTPTGGGSRAFF.

This clone is judged medium-sized. The genes are TRBV6-4 and TRBJ2-3; TRBD2 matches at 7 bases. The CDR3 contains 14 residues. The ends lost 2 bases at V and 4 bases at J; junction bases unmatched: 3. The germline V gene has CDR1 MRHNA and CDR2 SNTAGT. CDR3 sequence: CASSDGGGSDTQYF. CDR3 coding DNA: TGTGCCAGCAGTGACGGCGGGGGTTCAGATACGCAGTATTTT.

This chain links TRBV5-1 with TRBJ1-1; 7 nucleotides line up with TRBD1. Germline CDR1 is SGHRS and CDR2 is YFSETQ. Trimming at V came to 3 bases and at J to 3 bases, leaving 5 bases not matched to a gene. The CDR3 is 14 residues long. The CDR3 protein is CASSSWTGDTEAFF. CDR3 nucleotides: TGCGCCAGCAGCTCGTGGACAGGTGACACTGAAGCTTTCTTT.

This chain joins TRBV2 and TRBJ2-7; no firm D call. The CDR3 spans 13 residues. From germline, CDR1 is SNHLY and CDR2 FYNNEI. Deletions cut 6 bases from V and 4 bases from J, with 13 bases between. The CDR3 is CASRGPVTYEQYF. In DNA form, the CDR3 reads TGTGCCAGCAGGGGTCCTGTGACTTACGAGCAGTACTTC.

The chain joins TRBV5-1 to TRBJ1-1; tentatively, D is TRBD1 (6 bases). V gave up 1 base and J gave up 4 bases, with 17 bases separating them. This CDR3 comprises 16 residues. Germline V lookup: CDR1 SGHRS, CDR2 YFSETQ. In DNA form, the CDR3 reads TGCGCCAGCAGCTTGTTCGGGGGGCATATGATCACTGAAGCTTTCTTT. Protein product: CASSLFGGHMITEAFF.

The chain recombines TRBV19 with TRBJ2-7; 8 bases are a match to TRBD2. CDR3 size: 13 residues. V shed 6 bases and J 6 bases; nucleotides not matched to a gene: 7. Per the germline V gene, CDR1 is LNHDA and CDR2 is SQIVND (reference sequence). CDR3 sequence (DNA): TGTGCCAGTAGCCGGGGGGGCGGTACCGAGCAGTACTTC. It yields the protein CASSRGGGTEQYF.

The rearrangement links TRBV5-6 to TRBJ1-2; TRBD1 aligns across 9 bases. Trimming cost V 3 bases and J 5 bases; bases outside gene matches: 8. From germline, CDR1 is SGHDT and CDR2 YYEEEE. The CDR3 has 15 amino acids. The DNA of the CDR3 is TGTGCCAGCAGCTCCACAGGGGGCGCAAGATATGGCTACACCTTC. It translates to CASSSTGGARYGYTF.

This chain uses TRBV19 with TRBJ2-3; tentative D call: TRBD1 (6 bases). CDR1 is LNHDA and CDR2 is SQIVND in the germline V gene (reference sequence). V was shortened by 7 bases and J by 2 bases, with 10 bases between the two germline ends. This CDR3 is 13 amino acids long. CDR3 sequence (DNA): TGTGCCAGTACGAACAGGGTCACAGATACGCAGTATTTT. Encoded protein: CASTNRVTDTQYF. The variable domain in full, completed from reference TRBV19 and TRBJ2-3, reads DGGITQSPKYLFRKEGQNVTLSCEQNLNHDAMYWYRQDPGQGLRLIYYSQIVNDFQKGDIAEGYSVSREKKESFPLTVTSAQKNPTAFYLCASTNRVTDTQYFGPGTRLTVL.

This chain connects TRBV13 to TRBJ2-7, with a tentative D call TRBD2 (5 bases). The CDR3 length is 12 residues. V was pared by 2 bases and J by 6 bases, with 8 bases between. Germline values: CDR1 PRHDT, CDR2 FYEKMQ (reference sequence). In DNA form, the CDR3 reads TGTGCCAGCAGCTTACTACGGGGCGAGCAGTACTTC. It yields the protein CASSLLRGEQYF.

CDR3 in amino acids: CASSLAGGERYEQYF. The CDR3 DNA reads as TGTGCCAGCAGCTTAGCTGGGGGGGAGCGCTACGAGCAGTACTTC. This chain uses TRBV7-8 with TRBJ2-7; TRBD2 agrees at 7 bases. The germline V gene has CDR1 SGHVS and CDR2 FQNEAQ. This CDR3 region has 15 residues. The trim removed 0 bases at V and 3 bases at J, leaving 5 bases unmatched.

The CDR3 spells CASSVSGGSYNEQFF. CDR3 nucleotide sequence: TGTGCCAGCAGCGTTTCAGGGGGCTCCTACAATGAGCAGTTCTTC. This chain links TRBV9 with TRBJ2-1, with TRBD1 matching 7 bases. Trimming took 2 bases from V and 0 from J; bases not matched to a gene: 2. Germline lookup yields CDR1 SGDLS and CDR2 YYNGEE. The CDR3 has 15 residues.

V usage is TRBV7-9 and J usage is TRBJ2-1, with a possible D match to TRBD1 (5 bases). V was cut by 5 bases and J by 3 bases, with 17 bases left in between. The germline CDR1 and CDR2 sequences are SEHNR and FQNEAQ (reference sequence). This CDR3 is 16 amino acids long. The CDR3 DNA reads as TGTGCCAGCAGCCCCAGGGTACCCGATTTCTACAATGAGCAGTTCTTC. It translates to CASSPRVPDFYNEQFF.

The V and J genes are TRBV7-9 and TRBJ1-1; possibly TRBD1 for D (5 bases). V was clipped by 3 bases and J by 1 base, with 15 bases between them. Germline assignment: CDR1 SEHNR and CDR2 FQNEAQ (reference sequence). The CDR3 sequence is 16 residues long. The CDR3 DNA follows: TGTGCCAGCAGCTTTCTGACAGCCGTCCAGAACACTGAAGCTTTCTTT. It yields the protein CASSFLTAVQNTEAFF.

The J gene is TRBJ2-1, the V gene TRBV11-2; 9 nucleotides match TRBD2. Germline CDR1 SGHAT, CDR2 FQNNGV. This CDR3 contains 15 residues. V shed 4 bases, J shed 6 bases, and the junction held 7 bases outside the gene matches. The CDR3 coding sequence is TGTGCCAGCAGCTCCTTAGCGGGGGCCCGCAATGAGCAGTTCTTC. This codes for CASSSLAGARNEQFF. Drawing the rest from reference TRBV11-2 and TRBJ2-1, the complete variable domain is EAGVAQSPRYKIIEKRQSVAFWCNPISGHATLYWYQQILGQGPKLLIQFQNNGVVDDSQLPKDRFSAERLKGVDSTLKIQPAKLEDSAVYLCASSSLAGARNEQFFGPGTRLTVL.

This clone was seen a handful of times. The chain has TRBV29-1 and TRBJ1-1, with TRBD1 matching 7 bases. In germline, CDR1 is SQVTM, CDR2 ANQGSEA. V trimming: 7 bases; J trimming: 4 bases; junction bases outside the gene matches: 9. The CDR3 extends over 13 amino acids. Here the CDR3 DNA reads TGCAGCGAAAGACAGGGCAGTTTCACTGAAGCTTTCTTT. It translates to CSERQGSFTEAFF.

Regarding this clone: One end of the junction fails to match germline, which may point to a read error. Other nucleotide sequences from this sample produce the same CDR3. The chain recombines TRBV4-3 with TRBJ2-7, with 8 bases aligning to TRBD1. CDR1 and CDR2 (germline): LGHNA, YSLEER. The CDR3 loop spans 15 amino acids. CDR3 sequence: CASSQARDRTYEQYF. CDR3 DNA: TGCGCCAGTAGCCAAGCCCGGGACAGGACCTACGAGCAGTACTTC.

The rearrangement uses TRBV28 and TRBJ1-1; perhaps TRBD1 as D (6 bases). This CDR3 has 14 amino acids. V was pared by 3 bases and J by 4 bases, with 12 bases between. Germline CDR1 is MDHEN and CDR2 is SYDVKM. Here the CDR3 DNA reads TGTGCCAGCAGTTTTCCCGTCAGGGGCACTGAAGCTTTCTTT. This sequence encodes CASSFPVRGTEAFF.

The chain employs TRBV30 and TRBJ2-5, with D maybe TRBD2 (7 bases). The germline CDR1 and CDR2 sequences are GTSNPN and SVGIG (reference sequence). Trimming cost V 7 bases and J 5 bases, with 17 bases left between them. This CDR3 is 13 amino acids long. CDR3 DNA sequence: TGTGCCTTTGGGGGGGGCGCGAGGGAGACCCAGTACTTC. Protein: CAFGGGARETQYF.

The chain links TRBV5-4 to TRBJ2-1; 9 nucleotides line up with TRBD2. The CDR3 sequence is 16 residues long. The germline gives CDR1 SGHNT, CDR2 YYREEE (reference sequence). With V trimmed by 0 bases and J by 7 bases, 8 bases remained unmatched. DNA for the CDR3: TGTGCCAGCAGCTTGGAAGCGGGGGGATCGGGTAATGAGCAGTTCTTC. Its protein product is CASSLEAGGSGNEQFF.

This clone was seen a handful of times. The chain combines TRBV2 with TRBJ2-2; 8 positions agree with TRBD1. In germline, CDR1 is SNHLY, CDR2 FYNNEI. The CDR3 is 13 residues long. V trimming: 5 bases; J trimming: 5 bases; junction bases outside the gene matches: 1. CDR3 residues: CASSRQGTGELFF. The DNA for the CDR3 is TGTGCCAGCAGTCGACAGGGGACCGGGGAGCTGTTTTTT.

The rearrangement joins TRBV5-1 to TRBJ1-1; 8 nucleotides align to TRBD1. This CDR3 has 14 amino acids. Per the germline V gene, CDR1 is SGHRS and CDR2 is YFSETQ. The V gene end was trimmed by 4 bases and the J gene end by 5 bases; junction bases not matched to a gene: 7. This CDR3 is CASSLQGAGTEAFF. As DNA, the CDR3 is TGCGCCAGCAGCCTGCAGGGGGCAGGGACTGAAGCTTTCTTT.

The chain employs TRBV6-1 and TRBJ2-5, with D perhaps matching TRBD2 (7 bases). The V end lost 7 bases, the J end lost 4 bases, and 16 bases lay between the germline ends. This CDR3 contains 14 residues. Germline V gives CDR1 MNHNS, CDR2 SASEGT. CDR3 in amino acids: CASTQWGGRETQYF. CDR3 DNA sequence: TGTGCCAGCACCCAGTGGGGGGGCCGAGAGACCCAGTACTTC.

V usage is TRBV7-9 and J usage is TRBJ1-1; D may be TRBD1 (5 bases). The V end lost 5 bases, the J end lost 2 bases, and 18 bases lay between the germline ends. Germline CDR1 is SEHNR and CDR2 is FQNEAQ (reference sequence). The CDR3 has 16 residues. CDR3 bases: TGTGCCAGCAGCCCTCTGGCTGGGCAGGGAAACACTGAAGCTTTCTTT. Translation gives CASSPLAGQGNTEAFF.

V usage is TRBV5-1 and J usage is TRBJ2-5, with 8 bases fitting TRBD1. J was trimmed by 2 bases and V by 4 bases; bases with no gene match: 4. This CDR3 is built from 14 residues. Germline V gene data show CDR1 as SGHRS and CDR2 as YFSETQ. The CDR3 is CASSNGQGQETQYF. As DNA, the CDR3 is TGCGCCAGCAGCAACGGACAGGGACAAGAGACCCAGTACTTC.

This clone was recorded a few times. This chain joins TRBV15 and TRBJ1-1; 12 bases align to TRBD1. V lost 5 bases and J lost 3; bases outside the gene matches: 7. Germline CDR1 is LNHNV and CDR2 is YYDKDF (reference sequence). CDR3 length: 16 residues. In DNA, the CDR3 is TGTGCCACCAGCTGGGGGGACAGGGGGCGCGACACTGAAGCTTTCTTT. Encoded protein: CATSWGDRGRDTEAFF.

V and J are TRBV25-1 and TRBJ2-1; 16 nucleotides align to TRBD2. The CDR3 is made up of 18 amino acids. V trimming: 3 bases; J trimming: 8 bases; junction bases outside the gene matches: 10. Per germline, CDR1 MGHDK and CDR2 SYGVNS. CDR3 sequence: CASSDVGLAGGPPHEQFF. DNA of the CDR3: TGTGCCAGCAGTGATGTGGGACTAGCGGGGGGGCCTCCCCATGAGCAGTTCTTC.

The V and J genes are TRBV30 and TRBJ2-7, with D tentatively TRBD1 (5 bases). This CDR3 is built from 15 residues. In germline, CDR1 is GTSNPN, CDR2 SVGIG (reference sequence). The ends were cut back, 1 base at V and 0 bases at J, with 13 bases in the middle. CDR3 loop: CAWSATVHLSYEQYF. The CDR3 DNA follows: TGTGCCTGGAGTGCGACAGTCCATCTCTCCTACGAGCAGTACTTC.

The V and J genes are TRBV6-5 and TRBJ2-7, with D tentatively TRBD1 (5 bases). V was pared by 0 bases and J by 2 bases, with 8 bases between. CDR3 length: 14 residues. Germline loops: CDR1 MNHEY, CDR2 SVGAGI. This CDR3 reads CASSYSVDTYEQYF. The DNA for the CDR3 is TGTGCCAGCAGTTACTCGGTGGACACCTACGAGCAGTACTTC.

V is TRBV7-2 and J is TRBJ2-7, with 11 bases lining up with TRBD2. V lost 5 bases and J lost 4; bases outside the gene matches: 13. In germline, CDR1 is SGHTA, CDR2 FQGNSA. The CDR3 is made up of 17 amino acids. The CDR3 loop is CASSQSFIVAGGYEQYF. The CDR3 nucleotides are TGTGCCAGCAGCCAATCGTTTATAGTAGCGGGGGGGTACGAGCAGTACTTC.

This sequence joins TRBV5-1 and TRBJ2-7, with D maybe TRBD2 (6 bases). The germline gives CDR1 SGHRS, CDR2 YFSETQ. V shed 0 bases and J shed 2 bases, with 15 bases lying between them. The CDR3 totals 16 residues. Here the CDR3 reads CASSLGGVQLTYEQYF. For the CDR3, the DNA is TGCGCCAGCAGCTTGGGGGGGGTACAACTAACCTACGAGCAGTACTTC. Together with reference TRBV5-1 and TRBJ2-7, the CDR3 gives the full variable domain: KAGVTQTPRYLIKTRGQQVTLSCSPISGHRSVSWYQQTPGQGLQFLFEYFSETQRNKGNFPGRFSGRQFSNSRSEMNVSTLELGDSALYLCASSLGGVQLTYEQYFGPGTRLTVT.